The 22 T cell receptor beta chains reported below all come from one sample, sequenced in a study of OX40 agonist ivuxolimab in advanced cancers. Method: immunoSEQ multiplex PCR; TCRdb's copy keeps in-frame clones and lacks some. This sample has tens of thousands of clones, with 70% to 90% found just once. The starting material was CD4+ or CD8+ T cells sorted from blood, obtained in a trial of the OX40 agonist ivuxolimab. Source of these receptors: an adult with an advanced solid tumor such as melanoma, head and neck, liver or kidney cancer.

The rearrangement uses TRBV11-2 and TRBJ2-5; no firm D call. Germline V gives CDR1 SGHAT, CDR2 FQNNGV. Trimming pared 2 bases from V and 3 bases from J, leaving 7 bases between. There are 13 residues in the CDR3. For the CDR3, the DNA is TGTGCCAGCAGCTTAAGTTGGAAAGAGACCCAGTACTTC. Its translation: CASSLSWKETQYF.

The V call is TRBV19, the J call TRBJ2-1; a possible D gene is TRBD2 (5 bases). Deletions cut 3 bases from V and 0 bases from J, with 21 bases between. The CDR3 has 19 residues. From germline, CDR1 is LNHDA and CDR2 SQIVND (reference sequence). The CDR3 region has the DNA TGTGCCAGTAGTATTGGGAGATCCTTGCGGGCTAACTCCTACAATGAGCAGTTCTTC. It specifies CASSIGRSLRANSYNEQFF. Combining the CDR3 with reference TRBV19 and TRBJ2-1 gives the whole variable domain DGGITQSPKYLFRKEGQNVTLSCEQNLNHDAMYWYRQDPGQGLRLIYYSQIVNDFQKGDIAEGYSVSREKKESFPLTVTSAQKNPTAFYLCASSIGRSLRANSYNEQFFGPGTRLTVL.

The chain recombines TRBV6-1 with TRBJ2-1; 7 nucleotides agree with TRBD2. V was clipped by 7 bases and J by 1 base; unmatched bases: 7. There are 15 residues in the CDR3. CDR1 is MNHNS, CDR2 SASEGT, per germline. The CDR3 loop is CASTLLGGSYNEQFF. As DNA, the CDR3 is TGTGCCAGCACCCTCTTGGGGGGGTCCTACAATGAGCAGTTCTTC.

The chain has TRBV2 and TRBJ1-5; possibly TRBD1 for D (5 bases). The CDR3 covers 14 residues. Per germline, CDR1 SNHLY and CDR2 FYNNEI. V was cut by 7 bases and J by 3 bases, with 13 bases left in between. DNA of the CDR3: TGTGCCAGCACCCAGACAGCCCCCAATCAGCCCCAGCATTTT. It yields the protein CASTQTAPNQPQHF.

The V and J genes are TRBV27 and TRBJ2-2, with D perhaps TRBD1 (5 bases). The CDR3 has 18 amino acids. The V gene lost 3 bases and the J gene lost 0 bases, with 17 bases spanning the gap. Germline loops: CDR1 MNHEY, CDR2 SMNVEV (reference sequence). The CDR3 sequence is CASSFILGRASNTGELFF. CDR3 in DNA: TGTGCCAGCAGTTTTATTCTAGGCAGGGCCTCGAACACCGGGGAGCTGTTTTTT.

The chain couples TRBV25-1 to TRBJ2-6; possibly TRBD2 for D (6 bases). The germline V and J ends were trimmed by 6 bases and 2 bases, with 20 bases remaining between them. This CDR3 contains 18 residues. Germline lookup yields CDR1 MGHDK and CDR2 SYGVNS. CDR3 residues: CASSEAGYPLAGANVLTF. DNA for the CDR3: TGTGCCAGCAGCGAGGCGGGGTACCCACTCGCTGGGGCCAACGTCCTGACTTTC.

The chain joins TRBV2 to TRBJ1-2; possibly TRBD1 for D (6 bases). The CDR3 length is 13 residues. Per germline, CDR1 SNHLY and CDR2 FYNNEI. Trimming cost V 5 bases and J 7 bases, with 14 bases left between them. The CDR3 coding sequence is TGTGCCAGCAGTCCGGACAGATCCGGTGGCTACACCTTC. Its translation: CASSPDRSGGYTF.

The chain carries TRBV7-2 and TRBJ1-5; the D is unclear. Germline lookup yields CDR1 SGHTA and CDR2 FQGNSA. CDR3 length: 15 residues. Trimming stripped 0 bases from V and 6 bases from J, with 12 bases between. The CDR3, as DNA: TGTGCCAGCAGCTTAGCGAAACAGCACAGTCAGCCCCAGCATTTT. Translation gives CASSLAKQHSQPQHF.

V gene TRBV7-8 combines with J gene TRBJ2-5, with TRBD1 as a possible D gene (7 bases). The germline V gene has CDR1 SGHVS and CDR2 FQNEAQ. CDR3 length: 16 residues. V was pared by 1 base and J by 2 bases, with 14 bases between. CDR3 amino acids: CASSLGGGRGQETQYF. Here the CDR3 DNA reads TGTGCCAGCAGCTTAGGAGGGGGCCGGGGGCAAGAGACCCAGTACTTC. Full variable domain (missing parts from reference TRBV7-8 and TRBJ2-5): GAGVSQSPRYKVAKRGQDVALRCDPISGHVSLFWYQQALGQGPEFLTYFQNEAQLDKSGLPSDRFFAERPEGSVSTLKIQRTQQEDSAVYLCASSLGGGRGQETQYFGPGTRLLVL.

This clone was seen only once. The chain's CDR3 is CASSVTLGYNEQFF. In nucleotides, the CDR3 is TGTGCCAGCAGTGTTACCTTGGGGTACAATGAGCAGTTCTTC. The gene calls are TRBV6-1 and TRBJ2-1, with D hard to call. Germline assignment: CDR1 MNHNS and CDR2 SASEGT. The germline V and J ends were trimmed by 4 bases and 4 bases, with 11 bases remaining between them. CDR3 size: 14 residues.

CDR3 DNA: TGTGCCAGTAGTAAGGCCGACAGGGCCTCCGGCGGGACCTACGAGCAGTACTTC. Residues: CASSKADRASGGTYEQYF. This chain links TRBV19 with TRBJ2-7, with D possibly TRBD1 on 7 matching bases. This CDR3 is 18 amino acids long. Germline V gene lookup returns CDR1 LNHDA and CDR2 SQIVND (reference sequence). Trimming removed 4 bases at V and 2 bases at J, with 24 bases between.

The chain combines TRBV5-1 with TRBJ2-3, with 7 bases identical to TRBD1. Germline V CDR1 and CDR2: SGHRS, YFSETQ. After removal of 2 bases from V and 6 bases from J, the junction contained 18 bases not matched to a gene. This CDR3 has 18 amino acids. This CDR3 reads CASSFRGAGTASGDTQYF. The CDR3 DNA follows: TGCGCCAGCAGCTTTAGGGGTGCCGGGACAGCTTCGGGGGATACGCAGTATTTT. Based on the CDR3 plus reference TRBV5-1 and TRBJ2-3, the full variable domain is KAGVTQTPRYLIKTRGQQVTLSCSPISGHRSVSWYQQTPGQGLQFLFEYFSETQRNKGNFPGRFSGRQFSNSRSEMNVSTLELGDSALYLCASSFRGAGTASGDTQYFGPGTRLTVL.

The CDR3 here is CASSQPGLAVYTQYF. The CDR3 nucleotides read TGTGCCAGCAGCCAACCGGGACTAGCAGTATATACGCAGTATTTT. The chain carries TRBV5-4 and TRBJ2-3; 9 bases align to TRBD2. This CDR3 has 15 residues. CDR1 SGHNT and CDR2 YYREEE come from the germline V gene (reference sequence). V lost 4 bases and J lost 7; bases outside the gene matches: 10.

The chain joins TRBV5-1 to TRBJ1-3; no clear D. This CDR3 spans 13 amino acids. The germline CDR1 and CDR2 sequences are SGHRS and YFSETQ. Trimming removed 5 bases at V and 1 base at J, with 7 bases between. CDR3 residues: CASRGISGNTIYF. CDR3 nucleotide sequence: TGCGCCAGCAGAGGCATATCTGGAAACACCATATATTTT.

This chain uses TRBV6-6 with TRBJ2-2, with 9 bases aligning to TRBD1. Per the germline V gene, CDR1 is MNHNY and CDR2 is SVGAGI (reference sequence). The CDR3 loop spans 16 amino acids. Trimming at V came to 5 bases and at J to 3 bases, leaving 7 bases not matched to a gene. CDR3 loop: CASSRPGQGYTGELFF. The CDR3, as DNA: TGTGCCAGCAGTCGACCGGGACAGGGCTACACCGGGGAGCTGTTTTTT.

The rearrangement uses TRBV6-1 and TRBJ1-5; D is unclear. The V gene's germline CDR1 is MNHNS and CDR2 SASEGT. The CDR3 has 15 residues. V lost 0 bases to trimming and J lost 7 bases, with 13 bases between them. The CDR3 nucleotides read TGTGCCAGCAGTGAAGCGCTAGGAGGAGTGCAGCCCCAGCATTTT. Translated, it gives CASSEALGGVQPQHF.

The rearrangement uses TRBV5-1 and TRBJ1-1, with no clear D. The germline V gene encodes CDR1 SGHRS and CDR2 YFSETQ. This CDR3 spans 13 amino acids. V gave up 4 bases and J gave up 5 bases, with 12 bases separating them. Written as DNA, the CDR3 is TGCGCCAGCAGCATCCCGGGGAGGACTGAAGCTTTCTTT. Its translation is CASSIPGRTEAFF.

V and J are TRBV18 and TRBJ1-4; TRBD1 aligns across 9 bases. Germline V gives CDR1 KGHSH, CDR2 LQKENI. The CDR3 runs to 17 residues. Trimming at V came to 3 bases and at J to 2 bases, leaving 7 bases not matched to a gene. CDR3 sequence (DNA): TGTGCCAGCTCACCCCAACAGGGGGCAGGGACTAATGAAAAACTGTTTTTT. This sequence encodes CASSPQQGAGTNEKLFF. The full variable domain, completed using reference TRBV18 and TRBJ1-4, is NAGVMQNPRHLVRRRGQEARLRCSPMKGHSHVYWYRQLPEEGLKFMVYLQKENIIDESGMPKERFSAEFPKEGPSILRIQQVVRGDSAAYFCASSPQQGAGTNEKLFFGSGTQLSVL.

The CDR3 reads CASSNRDRGGYGYTF. In nucleotides, the CDR3 is TGCGCCAGCAGCAACCGGGACAGGGGTGGCTATGGCTACACCTTC. The chain is built from TRBV4-1 and TRBJ1-2, with 10 bases fitting TRBD1. Germline loops: CDR1 MGHRA, CDR2 YSYEKL. Unmatched junction bases numbered 7, after V lost 5 bases and J lost 4 bases. The CDR3 consists of 15 residues.

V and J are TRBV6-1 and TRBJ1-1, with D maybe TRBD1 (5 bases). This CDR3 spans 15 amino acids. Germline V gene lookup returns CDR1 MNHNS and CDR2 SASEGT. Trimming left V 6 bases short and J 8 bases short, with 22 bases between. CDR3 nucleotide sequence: TGTGCCAGCAGGGATACAGGACAACCTAGGGTGGAAGCTTTCTTT. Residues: CASRDTGQPRVEAFF.

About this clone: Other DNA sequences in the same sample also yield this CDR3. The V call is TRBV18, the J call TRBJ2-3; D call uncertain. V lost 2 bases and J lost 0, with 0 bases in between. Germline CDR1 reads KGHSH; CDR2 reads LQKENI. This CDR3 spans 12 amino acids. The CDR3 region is CASSPSTDTQYF. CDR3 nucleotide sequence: TGTGCCAGCTCACCAAGCACAGATACGCAGTATTTT. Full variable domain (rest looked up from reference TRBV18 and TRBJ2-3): NAGVMQNPRHLVRRRGQEARLRCSPMKGHSHVYWYRQLPEEGLKFMVYLQKENIIDESGMPKERFSAEFPKEGPSILRIQQVVRGDSAAYFCASSPSTDTQYFGPGTRLTVL.

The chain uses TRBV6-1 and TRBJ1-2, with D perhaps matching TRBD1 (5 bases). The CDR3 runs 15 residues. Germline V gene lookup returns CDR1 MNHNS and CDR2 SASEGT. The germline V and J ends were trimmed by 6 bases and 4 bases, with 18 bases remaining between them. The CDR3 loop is CASRMGVAGGYGYTF. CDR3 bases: TGTGCCAGCAGAATGGGAGTGGCTGGGGGCTATGGCTACACCTTC.